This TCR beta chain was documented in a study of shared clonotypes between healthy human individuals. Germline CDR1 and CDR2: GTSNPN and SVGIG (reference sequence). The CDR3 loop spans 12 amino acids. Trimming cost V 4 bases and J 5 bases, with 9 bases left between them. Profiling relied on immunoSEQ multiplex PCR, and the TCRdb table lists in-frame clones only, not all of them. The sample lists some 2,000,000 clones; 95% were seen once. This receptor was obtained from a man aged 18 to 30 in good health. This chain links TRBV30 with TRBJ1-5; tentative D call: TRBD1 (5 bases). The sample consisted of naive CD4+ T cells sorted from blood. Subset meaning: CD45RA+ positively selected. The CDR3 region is CAWTTGDQPQHF. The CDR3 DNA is TGTGCCTGGACTACAGGCGATCAGCCCCAGCATTTT. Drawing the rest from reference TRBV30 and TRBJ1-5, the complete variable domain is SQTIHQWPATLVQPVGSPLSLECTVEGTSNPNLYWYRQAAGRGLQLLFYSVGIGQISSEVPQNLSASRPQDRQFILSSKKLLLSDSGFYLCAWTTGDQPQHFGDGTRLSIL.